This is a list of T cell receptor beta chains from one sample in a study of siplizumab effects on memory and regulatory T cells. Profiled with immunoSEQ multiplex PCR; TCRdb holds only in-frame clones, not every one. Of about 99,000 clones in the sample, about 93% were seen once. The sequencing sample was made of Tregs sorted from blood. These receptors all stem from a human donor in good health. The CDR3 runs from the conserved cysteine through the conserved F or W. Fields, in order: CDR3 protein, CDR3 DNA, V gene, clone size, D gene, J gene. The D gene is left open where the match is weak. Not all rows give a size; the values are once, few, many and, for expanded clones, a class.

CASSPWTAASTDTQYF TGTGCCAGTAGTCCATGGACAGCGGCTAGCACAGATACGCAGTATTTT TRBV19 . . TRBJ2-3
CSVVQTGYGEAFF TGCAGCGTGGTACAGACAGGGTACGGTGAAGCTTTCTTT TRBV29-1 . TRBD1 TRBJ1-1
CASSPREGTSDEQYF TGCGCCAGCAGTCCCCGGGAGGGGACGAGCGACGAGCAGTACTTC TRBV10-1 . TRBD2 TRBJ2-7
CASSLTGANTEAFF TGTGCCAGCAGCTTGACGGGGGCAAACACTGAAGCTTTCTTT TRBV5-6 . . TRBJ1-1
CASSSGGTSGIYEQYF TGTGCCAGCAGCTCCGGGGGTACTAGCGGGATCTACGAGCAGTACTTC TRBV7-9 . TRBD2 TRBJ2-7
CASRTGGGYGYTF TGTGCCAGCAGAACAGGGGGCGGCTATGGCTACACCTTC TRBV6-6 . TRBD1 TRBJ1-2
CASSHPLAGGGNEQFF TGTGCCAGCAGCCACCCCCTAGCGGGGGGTGGCAATGAGCAGTTCTTC TRBV7-9 . TRBD2 TRBJ2-1
CAISETWVAGRETQYF TGTGCCATCAGTGAAACCTGGGTAGCGGGGAGGGAGACCCAGTACTTC TRBV10-3 . TRBD2 TRBJ2-5
CASARSGNSGEAFF TGTGCCAGTGCGAGGTCGGGAAATTCGGGTGAAGCTTTCTTT TRBV6-1 once . TRBJ1-1
CASSHSGGSTEAFF TGTGCCAGCAGCCATTCGGGGGGATCCACTGAAGCTTTCTTT TRBV5-4 . . TRBJ1-1